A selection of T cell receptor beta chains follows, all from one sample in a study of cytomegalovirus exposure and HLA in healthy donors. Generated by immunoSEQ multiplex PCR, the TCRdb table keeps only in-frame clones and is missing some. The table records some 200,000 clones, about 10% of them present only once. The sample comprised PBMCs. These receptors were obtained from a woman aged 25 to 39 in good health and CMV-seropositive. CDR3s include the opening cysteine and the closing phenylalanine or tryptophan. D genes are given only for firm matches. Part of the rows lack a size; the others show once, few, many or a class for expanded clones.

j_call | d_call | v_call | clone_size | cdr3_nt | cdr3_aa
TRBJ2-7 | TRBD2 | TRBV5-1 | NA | TGCGCCAGCAGCTTGAGGGTAGCGGGGTACGAGCAGTACTTC | CASSLRVAGYEQYF
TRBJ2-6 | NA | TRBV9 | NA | TGTGCCAGCAGCCTGCGAAGTTCTGGGGCCAACGTCCTGACTTTC | CASSLRSSGANVLTF
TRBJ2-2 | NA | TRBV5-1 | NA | TGCGCCAGCAGCTCAATTGCGGGCCCCGGGGAGCTGTTTTTT | CASSSIAGPGELFF
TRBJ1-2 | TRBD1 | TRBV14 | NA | TGTGCCAGCAGCCATCCGGGACAGTTTCCCCATGGCTACACCTTC | CASSHPGQFPHGYTF
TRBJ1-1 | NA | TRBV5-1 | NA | TGCGCCAGCACCCGGGGCGGCGGGGACACTGAAGCTTTCTTT | CASTRGGGDTEAFF
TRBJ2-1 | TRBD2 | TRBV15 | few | TGTGCCACCAGCAGAGATATTGGACTAGTCAATGAGCAGTTCTTC | CATSRDIGLVNEQFF
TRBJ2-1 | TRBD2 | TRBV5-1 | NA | TGCGCCAGCAGCTCGGTGGCGGGGACTAGCGGTTACAATGAGCAGTTCTTC | CASSSVAGTSGYNEQFF
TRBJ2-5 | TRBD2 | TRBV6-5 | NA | TGTGCCAGCAGTTATGGACTAGCGCTACAAGAGACCCAGTACTTC | CASSYGLALQETQYF
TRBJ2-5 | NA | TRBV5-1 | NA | TGCGCCAGCAGCTTGGGCGCGGGGGAGACCCAGTACTTC | CASSLGAGETQYF
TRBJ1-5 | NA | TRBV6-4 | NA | TGTGCCAGCAGTGCTCAACAGGGACAGCCCCAGCATTTT | CASSAQQGQPQHF
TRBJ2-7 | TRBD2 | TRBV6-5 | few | TGTGCCAGCATGCTAGCGGGAGGGAGCTACGAGCAGTACTTC | CASMLAGGSYEQYF
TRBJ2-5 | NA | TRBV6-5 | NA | TGTGCCAGCAGCTCAGGGTTGGGGCAAGAGACCCAGTACTTC | CASSSGLGQETQYF
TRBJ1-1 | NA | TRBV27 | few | TGTGCCAGCAGTATCTTTGGACTTAACACTGAAGCTTTCTTT | CASSIFGLNTEAFF
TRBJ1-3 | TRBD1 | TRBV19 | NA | TGTGCCAGTAAGGGGACAGATGGAAACACCATATATTTT | CASKGTDGNTIYF
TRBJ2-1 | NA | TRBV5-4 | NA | TGTGCCAGCAGCTTCGGGCGGGATGCCTACAATGAGCAGTTCTTC | CASSFGRDAYNEQFF
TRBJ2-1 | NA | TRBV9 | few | TGTGCCAGCAGCGTGGGGGCCTCGAGGAATGAGCAGTTCTTC | CASSVGASRNEQFF
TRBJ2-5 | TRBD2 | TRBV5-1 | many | TGCGCCAGCAGCGGGGCTAGCGGGCGGCAAGAGACCCAGTACTTC | CASSGASGRQETQYF
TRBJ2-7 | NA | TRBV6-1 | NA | TGTGCCAGCAGTCTAGTGGTCTTC | CASSLVVF
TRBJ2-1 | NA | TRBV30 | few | TGTGCCTGGAGTGTGGACAACTACAATGAGCAGTTCTTC | CAWSVDNYNEQFF
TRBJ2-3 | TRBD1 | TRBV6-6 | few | TGTGCCAGCGCTCAGGGGGCTCCCACAGATACGCAGTATTTT | CASAQGAPTDTQYF
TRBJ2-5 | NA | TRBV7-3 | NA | TGTGCCAGCAGCTTAATGCGGGATGAGACCCAGTACTTC | CASSLMRDETQYF
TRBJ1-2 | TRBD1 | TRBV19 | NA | TGTGCCAGTAGTATGACAGGGATCTATGGCTACACCTTC | CASSMTGIYGYTF